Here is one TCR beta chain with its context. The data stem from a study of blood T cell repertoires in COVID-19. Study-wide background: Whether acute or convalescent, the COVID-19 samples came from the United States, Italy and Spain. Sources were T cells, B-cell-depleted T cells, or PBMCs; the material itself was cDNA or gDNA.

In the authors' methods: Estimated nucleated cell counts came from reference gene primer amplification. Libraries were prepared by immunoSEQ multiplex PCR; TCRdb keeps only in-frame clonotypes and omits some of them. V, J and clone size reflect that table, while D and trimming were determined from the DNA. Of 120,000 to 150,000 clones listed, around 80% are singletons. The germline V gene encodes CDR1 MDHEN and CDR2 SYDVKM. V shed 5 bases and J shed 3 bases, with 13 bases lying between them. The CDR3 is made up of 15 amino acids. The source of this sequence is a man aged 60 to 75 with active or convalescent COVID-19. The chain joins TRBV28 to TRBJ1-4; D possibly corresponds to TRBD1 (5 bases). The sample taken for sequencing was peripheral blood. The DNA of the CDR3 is TGTGCCAGCAGTCCCAGGGCAGGCCCTAATGAAAAACTGTTTTTT. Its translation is CASSPRAGPNEKLFF.